This T cell receptor beta chain was identified in a study of chemoradiotherapy in HPV16-positive cancers. Study findings and constraints: For HPV16-positive patients, expanding HPV-responsive T cells associated with longer recurrence-free survival. Non-HPV-specific T cells did not expand in tumors during treatment, whereas candidate HPV-specific clones and E7-related motifs did.

About this clone: Its antigen remains unknown.

The V and J ends lost 1 base and 9 bases respectively, with 5 bases between them. Germline V CDR1 and CDR2: SGHRS, YFSETQ. There are 11 residues in the CDR3. Clones were sequenced by immunoSEQ multiplex PCR, and TCRdb holds only the in-frame ones, with some missing. The sample holds fewer than 13,000 clones; about 86% are singletons and the top ten take about 2.4%. Over chemoradiotherapy, repertoires were sampled more than once. The V call is TRBV5-1, the J call TRBJ1-5; no clear D. The origin of this receptor is a human donor with HPV-associated anogenital cancer. The material was blood, obtained from a patient who underwent chemoradiotherapy. The CDR3 sequence is CASSLLLPQHF. CDR3 in DNA: TGCGCCAGCAGCTTGCTGCTGCCCCAGCATTTT.